Below are 22 T cell receptor beta chains sequenced from a single sample in a study of Graves' ophthalmopathy and Graves' hyperthyroidism. From RNA, the CDR3 regions of TCR beta chains were amplified and sequenced. Investigators did first-round RT-PCR with HTBI primers, then second-round multiplex PCR. Each CDR3 protein is one row after TCRdb ran MiXCR on the multiplex PCR reads. The sample includes roughly 300,000 distinct CDR3 sequences, roughly a sixth of them seen just once. Sequencing was carried out using peripheral blood. These receptor sequences come from an adult man with Graves' ophthalmopathy.

This clonotype was seen at least ten times. The chain recombines TRBV28 with TRBJ1-1; the match to TRBD1 covers 7 bases. Germline CDR1 MDHEN, CDR2 SYDVKM. The CDR3 is 13 residues long. V was clipped by 10 bases and J by 4 bases; unmatched bases: 9. The CDR3 coding sequence is TGTGCCATCGGACAGGTTGATGGCACTGAAGCTTTCTTT. Its protein product is CAIGQVDGTEAFF.

The chain is built from TRBV6-1 and TRBJ1-2, with 7 bases matching TRBD1. This CDR3 is built from 14 residues. V dropped 5 bases and J dropped 2; count of bases not matched to a gene: 5. Per the germline V gene, CDR1 is MNHNS and CDR2 is SASEGT. The CDR3 DNA reads TGTGCCAGCAGTCCTTGGGGACAGAACTATGGCTACACCTTC. Encoded protein: CASSPWGQNYGYTF.

The table lists this clonotype with many counts. CDR3: CASSQGGGRGETQYF. In nucleotides, the CDR3 is TGTGCCAGCAGCCAAGGGGGAGGTAGGGGGGAGACCCAGTACTTC. The rearrangement uses TRBV3-1 and TRBJ2-5; D could derive from TRBD1 or TRBD2 (6 bases each). This CDR3 spans 15 amino acids. Germline loops: CDR1 LGHDT, CDR2 YNNKEL (reference sequence). V lost 1 base, J lost 5 bases, and 14 bases lay in between.

For this clonotype: This could be a read error, since a much larger clone is one nucleotide away. J is TRBJ2-2 and V is TRBV20-1, with TRBD2 matching over 8 bases. With V trimmed by 4 bases and J by 9 bases, 10 bases remained unmatched. Germline CDR1 is DFQATT and CDR2 is SNEGSKA (reference sequence). The CDR3 covers 14 residues. Here the CDR3 reads CSAISGGAARELFF. CDR3 bases: TGCAGTGCTATTTCGGGGGGGGCGGCCAGGGAGCTGTTTTTT.

This clonotype was recorded at least ten times. V usage is TRBV6-1 and J usage is TRBJ2-1; 7 bases agree with TRBD1. The CDR3 is 15 amino acids. Germline V gene data show CDR1 as MNHNS and CDR2 as SASEGT. V lost 6 bases, J lost 8 bases, and 13 bases stayed unmatched. The CDR3 nucleotides are TGTGCCAGCAGCCCCAACAGGGGCTCCCCCGATGAGCAGTTCTTC. Translating gives CASSPNRGSPDEQFF.

This clonotype was recorded many times. The chain employs TRBV12-3 or TRBV12-4 and TRBJ1-6, with TRBD1 matching 8 bases. The trim removed 4 bases at V and 9 bases at J, leaving 11 bases unmatched. The CDR3 spans 16 residues. The CDR3 sequence: CASSSDRVKFRSPLHF. The CDR3 DNA is TGTGCCAGCAGTTCGGACAGGGTAAAATTTCGTTCACCCCTCCACTTT.

The chain couples TRBV28 to TRBJ2-7, with 7 bases matching TRBD1. With V trimmed by 5 bases and J by 5 bases, 9 bases remained unmatched. Germline V gene data show CDR1 as MDHEN and CDR2 as SYDVKM. The CDR3 runs to 14 residues. For the CDR3, the DNA is TGTGCCAGCAGTCTTGACAGGGCAGTGGACGAGCAGTACTTC. Translating gives CASSLDRAVDEQYF.

This sequence joins TRBV5-8 and TRBJ2-7, with 13 bases lining up with TRBD2. The CDR3 loop spans 15 amino acids. Germline loops: CDR1 SGHTS, CDR2 YDEGEE. Trimming removed 4 bases from V and 6 bases from J; junction bases left unmatched: 7. As DNA, the CDR3 is TGTGCCAGCAGCCGACTAGCGGGAGGAGGATCCGAGCAGTACTTC. It codes for CASSRLAGGGSEQYF.

This clonotype has at least ten counts. This chain joins TRBV6-5 and TRBJ1-5; D uncertain. With 2 bases removed from V and 0 bases from J, the gap between germline ends came to 11 bases. This CDR3 region has 16 residues. CDR1 MNHEY and CDR2 SVGAGI come from the germline V gene. The DNA for the CDR3 is TGTGCCAGCAGTTACCAGAAACCCCCTAGCAATCAGCCCCAGCATTTT. Protein product: CASSYQKPPSNQPQHF.

This clonotype appeared many times. The J gene is TRBJ2-7, the V gene TRBV4-1, with D uncertain. CDR1 MGHRA and CDR2 YSYEKL come from the germline V gene. This CDR3 has 13 amino acids. With 1 base removed from V and 4 bases from J, the gap between germline ends came to 8 bases. The CDR3 reads CASSQAGLYEQYF. DNA for the CDR3: TGCGCCAGCAGCCAAGCGGGTCTGTACGAGCAGTACTTC.

Of note for this clonotype: Given a much more abundant clone one base away, this may be a read error. V is TRBV3-1 and J is TRBJ2-7, with 8 positions matching TRBD1. The CDR3 loop spans 14 amino acids. J lost 6 bases, V lost 4 bases, and 8 bases had no gene match. Germline CDR1 reads LGHDT; CDR2 reads YNNKEL (reference sequence). In DNA form, the CDR3 reads TGTGCCAGCAGCCGGACAGGGACGGCCTGCGAGCAGTACTTC. Translation: CASSRTGTACEQYF.

This clonotype has at least ten counts. V gene TRBV6-2 or TRBV6-3 combines with J gene TRBJ1-6; D gene ambiguous. V was clipped by 7 bases and J by 0 bases, with 7 bases between them. The CDR3 has 14 residues. Germline loops: CDR1 MNHEY, CDR2 SVGEGT. The CDR3 here is CASTSSSYNSPLHF. In DNA form, the CDR3 reads TGTGCCAGCACCTCGAGCTCCTATAATTCACCCCTCCACTTT.

This clonotype was seen many times. The chain has TRBV2 and TRBJ1-6, with D unclear. CDR1 SNHLY and CDR2 FYNNEI come from the germline V gene. This CDR3 spans 12 amino acids. Between the trimmed V and J ends, which lost 2 bases and 10 bases, there was a span of 6 bases. CDR3 residues: CASSESLSPLHF. DNA of the CDR3: TGTGCCAGCAGTGAATCCCTCTCACCCCTCCACTTT.

This clonotype was seen many times. The gene calls are TRBV12-3 or TRBV12-4 and TRBJ2-5, with D possibly being TRBD2 (6 bases). This CDR3 spans 15 amino acids. V dropped 8 bases and J dropped 5 bases, with 21 bases sitting between them. The CDR3 DNA is TGTGCCAGCGCCAAGGAGAGTGCGGGACGGGAGACCCAGTACTTC. It specifies CASAKESAGRETQYF.

Many counts were recorded for this clonotype. The V gene is TRBV12-3 or TRBV12-4, the J gene TRBJ1-5; possible D gene TRBD1, 6 bases. V lost 5 bases, J lost 3 bases, and 11 bases lay in between. The length of the CDR3 is 14 residues. The chain's CDR3 is CASSLGQYNQPQHF. CDR3 in DNA: TGTGCCAGCAGTCTTGGACAGTACAATCAGCCCCAGCATTTT.

In its sample, this clonotype was seen many times. This chain joins TRBV7-9 and TRBJ2-7; 12 bases are a match to TRBD2. From germline, CDR1 is SEHNR and CDR2 FQNEAQ (reference sequence). The CDR3 extends over 17 amino acids. Trimming cost V 4 bases and J 3 bases; bases outside gene matches: 10. CDR3: CASSSGTGTSGLYEQYF. The CDR3 DNA reads as TGTGCCAGCAGCTCCGGAACCGGGACTAGCGGGCTCTACGAGCAGTACTTC. The complete variable domain, with remaining parts taken from reference TRBV7-9 and TRBJ2-7, reads DTGVSQNPRHKITKRGQNVTFRCDPISEHNRLYWYRQTLGQGPEFLTYFQNEAQLEKSRLLSDRFSAERPKGSFSTLEIQRTEQGDSAMYLCASSSGTGTSGLYEQYFGPGTRLTVT.

This clonotype was seen ten or more times. The chain joins TRBV28 to TRBJ2-7; 10 bases agree with TRBD2. V dropped 3 bases and J dropped 4; count of bases not matched to a gene: 9. This CDR3 spans 16 amino acids. Germline-derived CDR1 and CDR2 are MDHEN and SYDVKM. CDR3 region: CASSLASGSASYEQYF. CDR3 coding DNA: TGTGCCAGCAGTTTGGCTAGCGGGAGTGCTTCGTACGAGCAGTACTTC.

This clonotype was picked up many times. The gene calls are TRBV19 and TRBJ1-1; 10 bases map to TRBD1. The CDR3 consists of 14 residues. The junction had 8 bases not matched to a gene; V was cut back by 4 bases and J by 9 bases. CDR1 is LNHDA, CDR2 SQIVND, per germline (reference sequence). The CDR3 nucleotides are TGTGCCAGTAGTACCCTCCGGGACAGGGGAAAAGCTTTCTTT. Translated: CASSTLRDRGKAFF.

This clonotype was seen at least ten times. The chain joins TRBV5-1 to TRBJ1-1, with 12 bases identical to TRBD1. CDR1 is SGHRS and CDR2 is YFSETQ in the germline V gene. After removal of 5 bases from V and 2 bases from J, the junction contained 4 bases not matched to a gene. CDR3 length: 15 amino acids. CDR3 loop: CASRAGQGANTEAFF. The CDR3 region has the DNA TGCGCCAGCAGGGCGGGACAGGGGGCAAACACTGAAGCTTTCTTT.

The table lists this clonotype with many counts. This chain links TRBV2 with TRBJ1-2; 7 bases agree with TRBD1. Germline V gene lookup returns CDR1 SNHLY and CDR2 FYNNEI. The CDR3 totals 14 residues. V was clipped by 7 bases and J by 2 bases; unmatched bases: 7. CDR3 nucleotides: TGTGCCAGCACCTGGGACAGCCAAAACTATGGCTACACCTTC. Translated, it gives CASTWDSQNYGYTF.

This clonotype was counted only a few times. A clone one base away is much larger, so this may be a read error. The rearrangement joins TRBV2 to TRBJ2-7; D is possibly TRBD1 (6 bases). This CDR3 is built from 14 residues. Germline V gene sequence: CDR1 SNHLY, CDR2 FYNNEI. The CDR3 loop is CVSSEWTASYEQYF. CDR3 in DNA: TGTGTCAGCAGTGAGTGGACAGCCTCCTACGAGCAGTACTTC.

This clonotype was seen at least ten times. This chain connects TRBV28 to TRBJ1-5; TRBD1 matches at 11 bases. The germline V gene has CDR1 MDHEN and CDR2 SYDVKM. CDR3 length: 15 residues. V shed 6 bases and J 2 bases; nucleotides not matched to a gene: 3. The CDR3 sequence: CASRDRGRGNQPQHF. The DNA for the CDR3 is TGTGCCAGCAGGGACAGGGGGCGCGGCAATCAGCCCCAGCATTTT.